This is a list of T cell receptor beta chains from one sample in a study of CD4 T cells in relation to SARS-CoV-2 and coronaviruses. Using immunoSEQ multiplex PCR, the repertoire was profiled, and TCRdb retains in-frame clones only, with some absent. Of under 20,000 clones listed, 65% to 75% were seen once; the top ten hold 30%. Their target antigens are unknown. Sequencing was carried out using CD4+ T cells from PBMCs, cultured in vitro. The receptors derive from a human donor in good health. CDR3s include the opening cysteine and the closing phenylalanine or tryptophan. D genes are given only for firm matches. Clone size, where shown, is once, few, many, or a class for clones that have expanded.

TRBV19	once	TRBD2	TRBJ2-5	CASSTGLAGGPRETQYF	TGTGCCAGTAGTACCGGACTAGCGGGAGGGCCTAGGGAGACCCAGTACTTC
TRBV5-1	.	TRBD2	TRBJ2-7	CASSTTGTSAAYEQYF	TGCGCCAGCAGCACTACCGGGACTAGCGCTGCCTACGAGCAGTACTTC
TRBV5-4	.	TRBD1	TRBJ2-7	CASSKTGSRSYEQYF	TGTGCCAGCAGCAAGACAGGGTCCCGCTCCTACGAGCAGTACTTC
TRBV5-1	.	.	TRBJ2-4	CASSPGMDKNIQYF	TGCGCCAGCAGCCCAGGGATGGACAAAAACATTCAGTACTTC
TRBV9	few	.	TRBJ1-3	CASSAQPGNTIYF	TGTGCCAGCTCCGCACAGCCTGGAAACACCATATATTTT
TRBV7-2	few	TRBD2	TRBJ2-1	CASSRGGGNNEQFF	TGTGCCAGCAGTCGTGGGGGGGGGAACAATGAGCAGTTCTTC
TRBV24-1	.	TRBD2	TRBJ2-1	CATSDPGGSGYYNEQFF	TGTGCCACCAGTGACCCGGGGGGTAGCGGGTACTACAATGAGCAGTTCTTC
TRBV2	.	.	TRBJ2-7	CAGGGSYAYEQYF	TGTGCCGGAGGGGGGTCTTATGCCTACGAGCAGTACTTC
TRBV3-1/TRBV3-2	.	.	TRBJ1-4	CASTIDNEKLFF	TGTGCCAGCACCATCGATAATGAAAAACTGTTTTTT
TRBV10-1	.	.	TRBJ2-5	CASSESRRLETQYF	TGCGCCAGCAGTGAGTCACGACGCCTGGAGACCCAGTACTTC
TRBV3-1/TRBV3-2	few	TRBD1	TRBJ1-2	CASTRGQGGGYTF	TGTGCCAGCACCCGGGGACAGGGTGGTGGCTACACCTTC
TRBV5-1	few	.	TRBJ2-1	CASSSLGLNEQFF	TGCGCCAGCAGCTCACTGGGACTTAATGAGCAGTTCTTC
TRBV6-6	.	.	TRBJ2-1	CASSPDPARGYNEQFF	TGTGCCAGCAGTCCAGACCCCGCACGGGGATACAATGAGCAGTTCTTC
TRBV18	.	.	TRBJ2-1	CASSPLTEFHNEQFF	TGTGCCAGCTCACCACTTACCGAGTTCCACAATGAGCAGTTCTTC
TRBV28	.	TRBD1	TRBJ2-7	CASSPGTGGSYEQYF	TGTGCCAGCAGCCCCGGGACAGGGGGTTCCTACGAGCAGTACTTC
TRBV5-1	.	.	TRBJ1-5	CASRVGLGQPQHF	TGCGCCAGCAGGGTTGGGTTAGGTCAGCCCCAGCATTTT
TRBV5-4	.	TRBD1	TRBJ1-1	CASSLGDRGRHAFF	TGTGCCAGCAGCTTGGGGGACAGGGGGCGGCATGCTTTCTTT
TRBV28	.	.	TRBJ1-4	CASRSVNEKLFF	TGTGCCAGCAGATCCGTCAACGAAAAACTGTTTTTT
TRBV18	.	.	TRBJ1-2	CASSGDNYGYTF	TGTGCCAGCTCAGGGGATAACTATGGCTACACCTTC
TRBV4-1	few	.	TRBJ1-1	CASSLQVNTEAFF	TGCGCCAGCAGCCTGCAGGTTAACACTGAAGCTTTCTTT